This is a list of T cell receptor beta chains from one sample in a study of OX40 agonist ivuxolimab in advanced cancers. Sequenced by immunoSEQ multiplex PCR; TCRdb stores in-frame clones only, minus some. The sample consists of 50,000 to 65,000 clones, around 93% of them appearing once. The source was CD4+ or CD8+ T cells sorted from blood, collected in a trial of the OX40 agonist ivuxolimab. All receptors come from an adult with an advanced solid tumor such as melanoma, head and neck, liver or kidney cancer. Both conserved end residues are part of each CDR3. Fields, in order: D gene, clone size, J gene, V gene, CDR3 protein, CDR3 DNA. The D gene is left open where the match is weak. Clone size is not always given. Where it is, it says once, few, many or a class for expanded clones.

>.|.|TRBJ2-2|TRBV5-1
CASSLGGDTGELFF
TGCGCCAGCAGCTTGGGCGGGGACACCGGGGAGCTGTTTTTT
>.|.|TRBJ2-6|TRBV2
CASHPHSYSGANVLTF
TGTGCCAGTCACCCGCACAGCTACTCTGGGGCCAACGTCCTGACTTTC
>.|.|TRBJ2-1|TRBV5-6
CASSSTDYNEQFF
TGTGCCAGCAGCAGCACAGATTACAATGAGCAGTTCTTC
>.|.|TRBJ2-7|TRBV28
CASSTQTDYEQYF
TGTGCCAGCAGTACCCAGACAGACTACGAGCAGTACTTC
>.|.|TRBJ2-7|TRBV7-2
CASSEDPSYEQYF
TGTGCCAGCAGCGAGGACCCCTCCTACGAGCAGTACTTC
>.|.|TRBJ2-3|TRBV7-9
CASSTQIGTYEHTDTQYF
TGTGCCAGCAGCACCCAAATCGGGACCTACGAACACACAGATACGCAGTATTTT
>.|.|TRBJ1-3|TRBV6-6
CASRDRLLSGNTIYF
TGTGCCAGCAGGGACAGATTACTCTCTGGAAACACCATATATTTT
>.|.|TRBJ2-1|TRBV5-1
CASSWALAREQFF
TGCGCCAGCAGCTGGGCCCTAGCGCGGGAGCAGTTCTTC
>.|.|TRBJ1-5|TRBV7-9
CASSGGGGTGQPQHF
TGTGCCAGCAGCGGTGGGGGGGGAACGGGACAGCCCCAGCATTTT
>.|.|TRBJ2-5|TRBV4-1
CASSQVTGSGETQYF
TGCGCCAGCAGCCAAGTCACAGGGTCGGGGGAGACCCAGTACTTC
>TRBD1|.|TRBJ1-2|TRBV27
CASSLAGGPLGYTF
TGTGCCAGCAGTTTAGCAGGGGGGCCGCTTGGCTACACCTTC
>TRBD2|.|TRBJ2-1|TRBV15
CATSREMVLAGYNEQFF
TGTGCCACCAGCAGAGAGATGGTACTAGCGGGGTACAATGAGCAGTTCTTC
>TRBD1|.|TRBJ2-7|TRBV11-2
CASSPRDRYEQYF
TGTGCCAGCAGCCCCCGGGACAGATACGAGCAGTACTTC
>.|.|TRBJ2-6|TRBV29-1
CSVETSGANVLTF
TGCAGCGTAGAGACCTCTGGGGCCAACGTCCTGACTTTC
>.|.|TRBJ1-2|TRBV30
CAWSIGVTNYSYTF
TGTGCCTGGAGTATAGGGGTCACTAACTATAGCTACACCTTC
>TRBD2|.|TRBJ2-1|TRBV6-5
CASSYAIAGGYNEQFF
TGTGCCAGCAGTTACGCGATAGCGGGGGGGTACAATGAGCAGTTCTTC
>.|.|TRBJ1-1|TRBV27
CASSLWGESRTEAFF
TGTGCCAGCAGTTTATGGGGGGAGAGTCGCACTGAAGCTTTCTTT
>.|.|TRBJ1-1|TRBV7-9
CASSLGRTEAFF
TGTGCCAGCAGCTTAGGAAGGACTGAAGCTTTCTTT
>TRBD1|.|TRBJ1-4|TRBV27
CASSLFGQGSNEKLFF
TGTGCCAGCAGTTTATTCGGACAGGGGTCGAATGAAAAACTGTTTTTT
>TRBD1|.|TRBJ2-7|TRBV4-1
CASSGLQGDEQYF
TGCGCCAGCAGCGGACTACAGGGGGACGAGCAGTACTTC
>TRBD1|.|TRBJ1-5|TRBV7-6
CASSPDRGNQPQHF
TGTGCCAGCAGCCCCGACAGGGGAAATCAGCCCCAGCATTTT
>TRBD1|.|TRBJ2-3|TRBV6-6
CASESRQGMRDTQYF
TGTGCCAGCGAGTCCAGACAGGGGATGAGGGATACGCAGTATTTT
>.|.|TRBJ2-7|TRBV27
CASGPGVGPLYEQYF
TGTGCCAGCGGTCCGGGGGTAGGCCCTCTCTACGAGCAGTACTTC
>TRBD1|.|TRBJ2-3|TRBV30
CAWSWGQGMSDTQYF
TGTGCCTGGAGTTGGGGACAGGGGATGTCAGATACGCAGTATTTT
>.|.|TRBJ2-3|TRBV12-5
CASGLDAGAPTDTQYF
TGTGCTAGTGGTTTGGATGCAGGGGCCCCCACAGATACGCAGTATTTT
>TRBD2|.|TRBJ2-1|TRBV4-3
CASSQDGGLAGVASYNEQFF
TGCGCCAGCAGCCAAGACGGGGGACTAGCGGGAGTTGCCTCCTACAATGAGCAGTTCTTC
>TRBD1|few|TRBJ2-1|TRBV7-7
CASSPGQGGIEQFF
TGTGCCAGCAGCCCCGGACAGGGGGGGATTGAGCAGTTCTTC
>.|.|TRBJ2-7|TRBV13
CASSLGGMNEQYF
TGTGCCAGCAGCTTAGGCGGGATGAACGAGCAGTACTTC
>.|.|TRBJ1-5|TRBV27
CASRAGDGEQPQHF
TGTGCCAGCAGAGCAGGGGATGGGGAACAGCCCCAGCATTTT
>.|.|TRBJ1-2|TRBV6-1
CASSVDGYYGYTF
TGTGCCAGCAGCGTGGACGGATACTATGGCTACACCTTC
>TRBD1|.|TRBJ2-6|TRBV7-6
CASSSNRGSGANVLTF
TGTGCCAGCAGCTCCAACAGGGGCTCTGGGGCCAACGTCCTGACTTTC
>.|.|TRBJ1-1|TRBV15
CATSTGERYTEAFF
TGTGCCACCAGCACAGGGGAGCGATACACTGAAGCTTTCTTT
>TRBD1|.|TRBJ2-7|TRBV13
CASSSQGETSYEQYF
TGTGCCAGCAGCTCACAGGGGGAGACCTCCTACGAGCAGTACTTC
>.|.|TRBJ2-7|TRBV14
CASSQYAQGWYEQYF
TGTGCCAGCAGCCAATACGCTCAGGGGTGGTACGAGCAGTACTTC
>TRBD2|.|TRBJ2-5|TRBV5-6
CASSSGLAGGPGLETQYF
TGTGCCAGCAGCTCCGGACTAGCGGGAGGGCCGGGGCTAGAGACCCAGTACTTC
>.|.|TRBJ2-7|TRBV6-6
CASSSMDAQYF
TGTGCCAGCAGTTCCATGGACGCGCAGTACTTC
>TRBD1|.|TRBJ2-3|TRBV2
CASSDMGQDTDTQYF
TGTGCCAGCAGTGACATGGGACAGGACACAGATACGCAGTATTTT
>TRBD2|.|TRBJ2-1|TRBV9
CASSATPWEGSYNEQFF
TGTGCCAGCAGCGCGACACCCTGGGAGGGATCCTACAATGAGCAGTTCTTC
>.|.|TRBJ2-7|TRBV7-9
CASSSHVGRGYEQYF
TGTGCCAGCAGCTCTCACGTCGGGCGGGGCTACGAGCAGTACTTC
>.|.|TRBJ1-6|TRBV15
CATSRDSGYNSPLHF
TGTGCCACCAGCAGAGATTCAGGATATAATTCACCCCTCCACTTT
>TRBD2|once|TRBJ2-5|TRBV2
CASSGGRGYQETQYF
TGTGCCAGCTCGGGAGGGAGGGGGTACCAAGAGACCCAGTACTTC
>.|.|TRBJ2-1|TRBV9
CASSRPGLYNEQFF
TGTGCCAGCAGCCGGCCTGGACTATACAATGAGCAGTTCTTC
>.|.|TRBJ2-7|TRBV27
CASSLRVSYEQYF
TGTGCCAGCAGTTTACGGGTCTCCTACGAGCAGTACTTC
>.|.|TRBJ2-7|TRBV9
CASSVRVGSLIDEQYF
TGTGCCAGCAGCGTAAGGGTTGGCAGCCTCATCGACGAGCAGTACTTC
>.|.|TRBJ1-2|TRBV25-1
CASSGRLGANYGYTF
TGTGCCAGCAGTGGAAGACTGGGAGCTAACTATGGCTACACCTTC
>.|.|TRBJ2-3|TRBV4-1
CASSQGGRSTDTQYF
TGCGCCAGCAGCCAAGGCGGGCGAAGCACAGATACGCAGTATTTT
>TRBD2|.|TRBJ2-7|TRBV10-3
CAIGELASYEQYF
TGTGCCATCGGGGAACTAGCGTCATACGAGCAGTACTTC
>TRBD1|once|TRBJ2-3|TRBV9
CASSVETGIGTQYF
TGTGCCAGCAGCGTAGAGACAGGGATCGGGACGCAGTATTTT
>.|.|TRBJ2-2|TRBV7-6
CASSLGQGVGGELFF
TGTGCCAGCAGCTTAGGGCAGGGAGTAGGCGGGGAGCTGTTTTTT
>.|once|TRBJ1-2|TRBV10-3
CAISENTGAYGYTF
TGTGCCATCAGTGAAAATACAGGAGCCTATGGCTACACCTTC